This TCR beta chain was observed in a study of blood T cell repertoires in COVID-19. The overall study: In each case, the material was cDNA or gDNA derived from T cells, B-cell-depleted T cells, or PBMCs.

Source study methods: Amplifying reference gene primers gave estimates of nucleated cell counts. Measured with immunoSEQ multiplex PCR; TCRdb has only the in-frame clones, and not every one. That table supplies the V and J calls and clone size; D and trimming were determined from the DNA. The repertoire consists of about 120,000 clones, with almost 85% occurring once and the leading ten covering roughly 7%. This receptor was identified in a man between 65 and 79 years old with active or convalescent COVID-19. Material for sequencing was peripheral blood.

In DNA form, the CDR3 reads TGTGCCAGCAGCTTAGTCCGGGGAGGTGAAGCTTTCTTT. Amino acids: CASSLVRGGEAFF. V gene TRBV7-2 combines with J gene TRBJ1-1, with D uncertain. V lost 1 base and J lost 7, with 10 bases in between. Per germline, CDR1 SGHTA and CDR2 FQGNSA. The CDR3 contains 13 residues. Looking up the rest from reference TRBV7-2 and TRBJ1-1 gives the full variable domain: GAGVSQSPSNKVTEKGKDVELRCDPISGHTALYWYRQSLGQGLEFLIYFQGNSAPDKSGLPSDRFSAERTGGSVSTLTIQRTQQEDSAVYLCASSLVRGGEAFFGQGTRLTVV.